These 4 T cell receptor beta chains came from one sample sequenced in a study of blood T cells in healthy people across ages. Primers used in a second PCR of roughly 7 to 11 cycles were a sample-barcoded 5' primer and a J-beta primer mix. Using its own MiXCR run on the 5' RACE reads, TCRdb lists one record per CDR3 protein. The sample gives 650,000 to 800,000 distinct CDR3 sequences, 40% to 50% of which show up once; around 21% is in the top ten. The specimen was blood. These receptors originate from a man aged 55 to 70 in good health.

The chain is built from TRBV7-2 and TRBJ2-7; D unresolved. Per the germline V gene, CDR1 is SGHTA and CDR2 is FQGNSA. This CDR3 comprises 12 residues. Trimming shortened V by 3 bases and J by 6 bases, and 9 bases separated the two germline ends. In DNA form, the CDR3 reads TGTGCCAGCAGCTTGCCCTCCCCCGAGCAGTACTTC. Translation gives CASSLPSPEQYF.

The V call is TRBV5-4, the J call TRBJ2-1; D uncertain. Trimming removed 0 bases at V and 6 bases at J, with 7 bases between. CDR3 size: 13 residues. Germline CDR1 reads SGHNT; CDR2 reads YYREEE (reference sequence). The CDR3 nucleotides are TGTGCCAGCAGCTTGGACGGTGGCAATGAGCAGTTCTTC. Its protein is CASSLDGGNEQFF.

This clonotype was observed once. The junction departs from the called germline gene at one end, perhaps through a read error. V and J are TRBV20-1 and TRBJ2-1, with 11 bases that match TRBD2. Germline CDR1 and CDR2: DFQATT and SNEGSKA (reference sequence). The CDR3 consists of 12 residues. CDR3 nucleotides: TGTCAGCCAAGCACTAGCGGGGGTTCTCAGTTCTTC. As protein: CQPSTSGGSQFF.

V usage is TRBV18 and J usage is TRBJ2-1; a weak D match, TRBD2 (7 bases). V dropped 2 bases and J dropped 4 bases, with 12 bases sitting between them. CDR3 length equals 15 residues. CDR1 is KGHSH, CDR2 LQKENI, per germline. The CDR3 region is CASSPNGGRYNEQFF. The CDR3 nucleotides read TGTGCCAGCTCACCAAACGGGGGGCGGTACAATGAGCAGTTCTTC.